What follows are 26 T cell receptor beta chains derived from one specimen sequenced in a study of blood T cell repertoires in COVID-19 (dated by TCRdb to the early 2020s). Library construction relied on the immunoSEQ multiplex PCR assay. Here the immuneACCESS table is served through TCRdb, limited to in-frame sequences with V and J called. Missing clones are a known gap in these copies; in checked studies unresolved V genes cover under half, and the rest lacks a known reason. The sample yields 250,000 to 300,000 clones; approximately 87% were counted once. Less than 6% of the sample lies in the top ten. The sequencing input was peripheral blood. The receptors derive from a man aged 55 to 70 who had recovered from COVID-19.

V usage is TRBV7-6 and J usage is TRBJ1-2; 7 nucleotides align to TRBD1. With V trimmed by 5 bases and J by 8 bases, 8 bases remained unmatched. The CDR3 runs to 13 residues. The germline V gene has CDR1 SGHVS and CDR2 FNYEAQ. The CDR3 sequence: CASSLQTGLGYTF. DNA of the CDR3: TGTGCCAGCAGCCTACAGACAGGGCTCGGCTACACCTTC.

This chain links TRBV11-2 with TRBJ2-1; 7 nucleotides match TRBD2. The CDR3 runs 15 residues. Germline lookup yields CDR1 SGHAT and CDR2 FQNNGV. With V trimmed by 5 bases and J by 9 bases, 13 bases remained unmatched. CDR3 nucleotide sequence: TGTGCCAGCAGCCCCCCGGGTCGGCGGGAGACTGAGCAGTTCTTC. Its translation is CASSPPGRRETEQFF.

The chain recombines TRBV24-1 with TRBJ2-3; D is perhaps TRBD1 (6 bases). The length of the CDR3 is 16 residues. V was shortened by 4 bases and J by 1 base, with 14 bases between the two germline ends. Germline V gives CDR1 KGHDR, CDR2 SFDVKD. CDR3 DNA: TGTGCCACCAGTGACACCGGGACACCAGGCACAGATACGCAGTATTTT. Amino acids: CATSDTGTPGTDTQYF.

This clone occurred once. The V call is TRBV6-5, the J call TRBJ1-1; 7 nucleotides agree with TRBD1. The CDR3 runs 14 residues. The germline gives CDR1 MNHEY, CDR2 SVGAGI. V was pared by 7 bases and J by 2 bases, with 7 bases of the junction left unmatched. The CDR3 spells CASTEGTANTEAFF. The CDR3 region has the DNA TGTGCCAGCACCGAAGGGACAGCAAACACTGAAGCTTTCTTT.

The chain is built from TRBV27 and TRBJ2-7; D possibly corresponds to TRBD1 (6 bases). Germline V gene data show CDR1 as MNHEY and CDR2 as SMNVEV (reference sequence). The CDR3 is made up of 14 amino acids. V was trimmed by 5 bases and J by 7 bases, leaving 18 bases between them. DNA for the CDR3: TGTGCCAGCAGTGCATCGGCAGGGGCTCGGGAGCAGTACTTC. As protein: CASSASAGAREQYF.

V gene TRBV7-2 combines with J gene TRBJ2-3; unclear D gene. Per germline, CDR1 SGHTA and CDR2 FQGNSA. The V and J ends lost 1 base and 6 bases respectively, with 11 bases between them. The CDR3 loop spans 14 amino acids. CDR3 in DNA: TGTGCCAGCAGCTTAGACTATTCCACCGATACGCAGTATTTT. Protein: CASSLDYSTDTQYF.

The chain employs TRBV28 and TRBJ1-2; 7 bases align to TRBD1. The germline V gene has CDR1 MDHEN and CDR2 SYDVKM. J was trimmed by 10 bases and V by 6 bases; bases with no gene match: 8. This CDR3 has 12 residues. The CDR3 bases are TGTGCCAGCAGGGGACAGTTGATGGACTACACCTTC. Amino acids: CASRGQLMDYTF.

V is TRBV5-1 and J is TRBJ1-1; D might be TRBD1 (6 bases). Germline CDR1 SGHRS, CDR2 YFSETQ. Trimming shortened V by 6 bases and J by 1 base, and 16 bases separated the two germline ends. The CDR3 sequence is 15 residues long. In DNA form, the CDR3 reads TGCGCCAGCACCCTGGTAGGGGGACGGAACACTGAAGCTTTCTTT. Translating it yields CASTLVGGRNTEAFF.

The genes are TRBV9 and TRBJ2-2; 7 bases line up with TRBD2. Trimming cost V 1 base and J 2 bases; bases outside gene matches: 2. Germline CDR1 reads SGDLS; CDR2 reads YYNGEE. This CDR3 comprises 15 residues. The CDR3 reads CASSVRLANTGELFF. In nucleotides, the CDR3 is TGTGCCAGCAGCGTACGACTAGCCAACACCGGGGAGCTGTTTTTT.

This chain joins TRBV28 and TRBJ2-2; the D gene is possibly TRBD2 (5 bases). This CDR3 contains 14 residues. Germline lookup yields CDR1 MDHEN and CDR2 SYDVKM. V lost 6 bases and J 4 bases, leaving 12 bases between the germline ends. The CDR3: CASSRDYGTGELFF. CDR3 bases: TGTGCCAGCAGCCGGGATTATGGCACCGGGGAGCTGTTTTTT.

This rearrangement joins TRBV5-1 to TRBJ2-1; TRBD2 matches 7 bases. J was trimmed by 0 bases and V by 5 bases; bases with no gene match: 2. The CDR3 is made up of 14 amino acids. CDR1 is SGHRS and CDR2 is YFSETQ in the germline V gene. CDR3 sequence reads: CASRRESSYNEQFF. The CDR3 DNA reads TGCGCCAGCAGGCGGGAGAGCTCCTACAATGAGCAGTTCTTC.

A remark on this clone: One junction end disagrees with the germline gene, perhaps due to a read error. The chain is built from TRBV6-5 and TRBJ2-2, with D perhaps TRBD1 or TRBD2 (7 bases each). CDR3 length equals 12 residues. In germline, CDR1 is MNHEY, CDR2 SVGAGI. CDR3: CAGRGGTGELFF. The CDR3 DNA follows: TGTGCCGGCAGGGGGGGCACCGGGGAGCTGTTTTTT.

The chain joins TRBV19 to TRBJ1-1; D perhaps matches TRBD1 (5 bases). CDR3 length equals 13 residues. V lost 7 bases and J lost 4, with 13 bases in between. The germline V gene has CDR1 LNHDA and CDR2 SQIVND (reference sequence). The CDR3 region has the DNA TGTGCCAGTATGAGTCGGGGGGGCACTGAAGCTTTCTTT. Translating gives CASMSRGGTEAFF.

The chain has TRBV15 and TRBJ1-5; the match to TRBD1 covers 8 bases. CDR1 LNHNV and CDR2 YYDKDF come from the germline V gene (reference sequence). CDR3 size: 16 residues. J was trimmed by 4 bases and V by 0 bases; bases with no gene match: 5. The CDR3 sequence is CATSRDLQGANQPQHF. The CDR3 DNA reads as TGTGCCACCAGCAGAGATCTGCAGGGGGCAAATCAGCCCCAGCATTTT.

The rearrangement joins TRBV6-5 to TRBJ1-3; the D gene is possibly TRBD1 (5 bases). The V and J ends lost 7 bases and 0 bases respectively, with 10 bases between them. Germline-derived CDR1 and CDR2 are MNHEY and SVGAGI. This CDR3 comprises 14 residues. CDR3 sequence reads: CASTLTASGNTIYF. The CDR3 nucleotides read TGTGCCAGCACCTTGACAGCCTCTGGAAACACCATATATTTT.

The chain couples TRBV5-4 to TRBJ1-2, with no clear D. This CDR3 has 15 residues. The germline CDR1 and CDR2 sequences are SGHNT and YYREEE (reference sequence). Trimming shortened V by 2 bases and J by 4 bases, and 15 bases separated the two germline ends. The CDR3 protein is CASSFWQAALYGYTF. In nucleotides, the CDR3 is TGTGCCAGCAGCTTTTGGCAGGCTGCTCTCTATGGCTACACCTTC.

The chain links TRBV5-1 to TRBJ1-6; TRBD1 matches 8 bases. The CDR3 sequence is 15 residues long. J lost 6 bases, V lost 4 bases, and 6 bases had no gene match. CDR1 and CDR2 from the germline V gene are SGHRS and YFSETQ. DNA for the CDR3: TGCGCCAGCAGCCAGGGACAGGTGCTTAATTCACCCCTCCACTTT. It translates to CASSQGQVLNSPLHF.

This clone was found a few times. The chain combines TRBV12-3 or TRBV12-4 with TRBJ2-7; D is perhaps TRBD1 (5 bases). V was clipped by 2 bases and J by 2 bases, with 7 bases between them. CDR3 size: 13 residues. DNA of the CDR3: TGTGCCAGCAGTTTACGCAGGGCCTACGAGCAGTACTTC. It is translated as CASSLRRAYEQYF.

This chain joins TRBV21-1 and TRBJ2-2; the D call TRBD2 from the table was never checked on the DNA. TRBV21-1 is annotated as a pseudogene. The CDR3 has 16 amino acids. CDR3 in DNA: TGTGCCAGCAGCTTCGGGGGAGAGCGGGATACCGGGGAGCTGTTTTTT. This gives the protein CASSFGGERDTGELFF.

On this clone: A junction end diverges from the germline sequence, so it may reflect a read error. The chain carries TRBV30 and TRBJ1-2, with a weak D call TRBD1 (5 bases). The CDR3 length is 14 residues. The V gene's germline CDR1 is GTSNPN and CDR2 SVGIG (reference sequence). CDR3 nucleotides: TGTGCCTCGAGTATGACAGCCGGCACCTATGGCTACACCTTC. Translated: CASSMTAGTYGYTF.

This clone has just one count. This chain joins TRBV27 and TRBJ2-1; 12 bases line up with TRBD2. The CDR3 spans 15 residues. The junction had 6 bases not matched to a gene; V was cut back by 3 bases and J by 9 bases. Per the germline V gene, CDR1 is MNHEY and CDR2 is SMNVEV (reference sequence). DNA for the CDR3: TGTGCCAGCAGTTTGCGGACTAGCGGGAACGTTGAGCAGTTCTTC. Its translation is CASSLRTSGNVEQFF.

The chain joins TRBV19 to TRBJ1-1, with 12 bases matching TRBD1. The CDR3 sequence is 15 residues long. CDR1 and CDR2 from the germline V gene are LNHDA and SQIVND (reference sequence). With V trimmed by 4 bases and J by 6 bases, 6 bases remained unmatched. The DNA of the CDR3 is TGTGCCAGTAGTAGAGCCGGGACAGGGGGCCCTGAAGCTTTCTTT. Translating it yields CASSRAGTGGPEAFF.

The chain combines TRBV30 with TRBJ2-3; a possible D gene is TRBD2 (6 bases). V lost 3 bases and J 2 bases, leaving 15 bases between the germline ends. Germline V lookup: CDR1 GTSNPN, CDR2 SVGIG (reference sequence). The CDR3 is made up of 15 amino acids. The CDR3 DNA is TGTGCCTGGAGCAGCTCGGGGACTGACACAGATACGCAGTATTTT. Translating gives CAWSSSGTDTDTQYF.

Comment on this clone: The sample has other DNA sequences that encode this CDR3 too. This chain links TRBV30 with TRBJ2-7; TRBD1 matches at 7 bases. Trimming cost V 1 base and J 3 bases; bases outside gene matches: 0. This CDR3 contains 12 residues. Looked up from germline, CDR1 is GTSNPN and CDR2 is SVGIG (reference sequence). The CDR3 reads CAWSGTGYEQYF. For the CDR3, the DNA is TGTGCCTGGAGTGGGACAGGCTACGAGCAGTACTTC.

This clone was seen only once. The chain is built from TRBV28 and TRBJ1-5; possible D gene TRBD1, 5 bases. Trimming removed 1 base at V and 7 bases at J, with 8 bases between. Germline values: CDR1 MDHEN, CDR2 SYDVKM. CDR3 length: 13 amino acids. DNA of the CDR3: TGTGCCAGCAGTTTATTGTGGGGCCAGCCCCAGCATTTT. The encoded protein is CASSLLWGQPQHF.

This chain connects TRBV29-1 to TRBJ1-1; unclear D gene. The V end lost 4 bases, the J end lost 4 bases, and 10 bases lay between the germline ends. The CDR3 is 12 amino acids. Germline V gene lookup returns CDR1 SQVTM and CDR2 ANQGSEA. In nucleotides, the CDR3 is TGCAGCGTTGCTGGCGGGAGCACTGAAGCTTTCTTT. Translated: CSVAGGSTEAFF.